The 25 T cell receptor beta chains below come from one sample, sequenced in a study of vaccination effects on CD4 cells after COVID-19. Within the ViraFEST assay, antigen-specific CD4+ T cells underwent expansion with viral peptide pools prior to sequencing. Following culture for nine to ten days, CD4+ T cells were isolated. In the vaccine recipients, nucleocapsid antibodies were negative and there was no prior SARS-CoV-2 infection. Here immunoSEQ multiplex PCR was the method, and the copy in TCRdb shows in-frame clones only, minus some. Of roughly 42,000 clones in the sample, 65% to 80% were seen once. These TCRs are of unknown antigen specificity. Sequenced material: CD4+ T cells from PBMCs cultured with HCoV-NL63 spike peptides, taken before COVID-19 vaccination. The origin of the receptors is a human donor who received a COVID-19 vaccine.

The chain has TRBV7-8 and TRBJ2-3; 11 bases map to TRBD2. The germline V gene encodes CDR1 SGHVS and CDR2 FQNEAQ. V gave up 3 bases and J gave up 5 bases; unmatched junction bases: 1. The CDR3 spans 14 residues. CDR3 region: CASSLGTSGDTQYF. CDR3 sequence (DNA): TGTGCCAGCAGCTTGGGGACTAGCGGAGATACGCAGTATTTT. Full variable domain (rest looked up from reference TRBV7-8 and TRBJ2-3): GAGVSQSPRYKVAKRGQDVALRCDPISGHVSLFWYQQALGQGPEFLTYFQNEAQLDKSGLPSDRFFAERPEGSVSTLKIQRTQQEDSAVYLCASSLGTSGDTQYFGPGTRLTVL.

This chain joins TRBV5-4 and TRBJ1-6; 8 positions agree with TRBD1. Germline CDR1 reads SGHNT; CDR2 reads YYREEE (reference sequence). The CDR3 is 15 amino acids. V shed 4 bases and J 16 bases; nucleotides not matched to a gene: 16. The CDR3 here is CASSPSTGARYNLHF. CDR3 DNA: TGTGCCAGCAGCCCCTCGACAGGGGCCCGCTACAATCTCCACTTT.

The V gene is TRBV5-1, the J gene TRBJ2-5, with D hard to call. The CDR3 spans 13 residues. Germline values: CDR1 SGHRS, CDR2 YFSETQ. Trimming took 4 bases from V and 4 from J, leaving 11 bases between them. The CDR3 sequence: CASSPPTVETQYF. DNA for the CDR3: TGCGCCAGCAGCCCCCCAACAGTAGAGACCCAGTACTTC.

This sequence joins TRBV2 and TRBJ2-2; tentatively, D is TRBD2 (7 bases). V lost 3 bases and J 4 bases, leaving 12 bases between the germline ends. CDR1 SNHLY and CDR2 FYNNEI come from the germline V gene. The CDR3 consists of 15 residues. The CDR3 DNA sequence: TGTGCCAGCAGTGATGCGGGGGCTTCCACCGGGGAGCTGTTTTTT. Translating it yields CASSDAGASTGELFF.

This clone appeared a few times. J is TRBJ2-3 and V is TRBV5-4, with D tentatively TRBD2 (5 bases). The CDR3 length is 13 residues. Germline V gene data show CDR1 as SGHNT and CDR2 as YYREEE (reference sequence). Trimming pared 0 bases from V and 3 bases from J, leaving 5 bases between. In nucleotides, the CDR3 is TGTGCCAGCAGCTTGGGAGGGACAGATACGCAGTATTTT. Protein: CASSLGGTDTQYF.

DNA of the CDR3: TGTGCCAGCAGCCGGACAGGGGGCCTCTATGGCTACACCTTC. As protein: CASSRTGGLYGYTF. V and J are TRBV6-6 and TRBJ1-2; 11 nucleotides match TRBD1. Germline CDR1 and CDR2: MNHNY and SVGAGI (reference sequence). The CDR3 length is 14 residues. With V trimmed by 6 bases and J by 4 bases, 4 bases remained unmatched.

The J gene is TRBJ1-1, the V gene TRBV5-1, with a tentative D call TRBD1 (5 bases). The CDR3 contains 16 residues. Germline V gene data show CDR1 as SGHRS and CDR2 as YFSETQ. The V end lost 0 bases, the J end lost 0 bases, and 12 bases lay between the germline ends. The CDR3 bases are TGCGCCAGCAGCTTGGGTGTCGGGGGAATGAACACTGAAGCTTTCTTT. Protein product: CASSLGVGGMNTEAFF. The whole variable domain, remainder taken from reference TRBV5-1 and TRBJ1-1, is KAGVTQTPRYLIKTRGQQVTLSCSPISGHRSVSWYQQTPGQGLQFLFEYFSETQRNKGNFPGRFSGRQFSNSRSEMNVSTLELGDSALYLCASSLGVGGMNTEAFFGQGTRLTVV.

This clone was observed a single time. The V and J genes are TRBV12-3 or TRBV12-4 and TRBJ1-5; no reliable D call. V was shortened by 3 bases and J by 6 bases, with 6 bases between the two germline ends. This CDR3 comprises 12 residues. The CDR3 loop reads CASSLAAQPQHF. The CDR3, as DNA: TGTGCCAGCAGTTTGGCCGCTCAGCCCCAGCATTTT.

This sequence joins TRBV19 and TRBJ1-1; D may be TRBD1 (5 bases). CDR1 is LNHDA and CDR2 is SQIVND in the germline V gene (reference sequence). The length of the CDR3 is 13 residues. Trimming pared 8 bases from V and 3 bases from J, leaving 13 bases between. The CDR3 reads CASGQTGDTEAFF. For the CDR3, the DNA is TGTGCCAGTGGCCAGACGGGGGACACTGAAGCTTTCTTT.

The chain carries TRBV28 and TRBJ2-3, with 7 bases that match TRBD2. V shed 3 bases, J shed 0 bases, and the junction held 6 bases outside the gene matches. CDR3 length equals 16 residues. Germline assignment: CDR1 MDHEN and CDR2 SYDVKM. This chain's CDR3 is CASSLVTSASTDTQYF. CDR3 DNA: TGTGCCAGCAGTTTGGTTACTAGCGCCAGCACAGATACGCAGTATTTT.

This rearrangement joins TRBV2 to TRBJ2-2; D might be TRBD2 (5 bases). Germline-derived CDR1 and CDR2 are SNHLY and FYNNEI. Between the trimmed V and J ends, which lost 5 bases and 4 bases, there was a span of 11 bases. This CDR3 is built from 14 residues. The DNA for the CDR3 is TGTGCCAGCAGTCTAGGTAGCGTCACCGGGGAGCTGTTTTTT. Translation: CASSLGSVTGELFF.

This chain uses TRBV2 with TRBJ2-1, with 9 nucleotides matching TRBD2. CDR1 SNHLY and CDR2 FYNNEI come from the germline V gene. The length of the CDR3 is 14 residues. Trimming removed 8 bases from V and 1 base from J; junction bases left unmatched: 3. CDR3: CASEGLASYNEQFF. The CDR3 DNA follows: TGTGCCAGCGAGGGACTAGCTTCCTACAATGAGCAGTTCTTC.

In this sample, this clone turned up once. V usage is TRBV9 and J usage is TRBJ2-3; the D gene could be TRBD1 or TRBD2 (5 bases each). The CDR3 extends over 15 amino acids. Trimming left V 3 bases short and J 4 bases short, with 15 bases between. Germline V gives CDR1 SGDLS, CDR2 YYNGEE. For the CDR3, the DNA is TGTGCCAGCAGCGCTACCCTTGTGGGGGCAGATACGCAGTATTTT. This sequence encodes CASSATLVGADTQYF.

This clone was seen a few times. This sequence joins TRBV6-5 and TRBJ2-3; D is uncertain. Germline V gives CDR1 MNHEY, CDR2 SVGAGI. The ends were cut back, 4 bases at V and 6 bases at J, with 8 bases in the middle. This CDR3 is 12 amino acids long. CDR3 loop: CASSFSRDTQYF. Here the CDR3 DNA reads TGTGCCAGCAGTTTTAGCAGGGATACGCAGTATTTT.

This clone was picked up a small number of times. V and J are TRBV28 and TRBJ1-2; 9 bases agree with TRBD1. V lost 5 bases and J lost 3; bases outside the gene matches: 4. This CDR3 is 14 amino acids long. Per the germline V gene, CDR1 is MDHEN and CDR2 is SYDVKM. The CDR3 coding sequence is TGTGCCAGCAGTCCTCGGACAGGGGACTATGGCTACACCTTC. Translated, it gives CASSPRTGDYGYTF.

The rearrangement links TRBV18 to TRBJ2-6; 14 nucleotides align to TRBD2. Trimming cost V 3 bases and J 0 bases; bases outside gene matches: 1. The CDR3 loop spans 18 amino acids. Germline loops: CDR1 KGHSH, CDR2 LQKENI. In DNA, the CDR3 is TGTGCCAGCTCACCGGGACTAGCGGGGGACTCTGGGGCCAACGTCCTGACTTTC. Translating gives CASSPGLAGDSGANVLTF.

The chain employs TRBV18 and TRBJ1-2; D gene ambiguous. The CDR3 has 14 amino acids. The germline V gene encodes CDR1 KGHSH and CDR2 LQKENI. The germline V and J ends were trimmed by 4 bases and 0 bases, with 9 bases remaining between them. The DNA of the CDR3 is TGTGCCAGCTCACATGACGGAGCTAACTATGGCTACACCTTC. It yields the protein CASSHDGANYGYTF.

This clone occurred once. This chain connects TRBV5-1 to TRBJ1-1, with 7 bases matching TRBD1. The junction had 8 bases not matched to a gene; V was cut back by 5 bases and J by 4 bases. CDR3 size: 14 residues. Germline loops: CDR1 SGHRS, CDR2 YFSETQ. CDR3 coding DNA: TGCGCCAGCAGTATACAGGGGCCTGGCACTGAAGCTTTCTTT. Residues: CASSIQGPGTEAFF. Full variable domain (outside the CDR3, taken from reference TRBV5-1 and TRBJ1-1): KAGVTQTPRYLIKTRGQQVTLSCSPISGHRSVSWYQQTPGQGLQFLFEYFSETQRNKGNFPGRFSGRQFSNSRSEMNVSTLELGDSALYLCASSIQGPGTEAFFGQGTRLTVV.

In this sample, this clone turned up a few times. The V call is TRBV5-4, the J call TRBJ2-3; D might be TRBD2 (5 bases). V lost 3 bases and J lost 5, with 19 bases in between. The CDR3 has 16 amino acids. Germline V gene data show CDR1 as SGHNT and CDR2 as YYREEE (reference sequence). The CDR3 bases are TGTGCCAGCAGCTATAACGGACTCGTTAGTGGAGATACGCAGTATTTT. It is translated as CASSYNGLVSGDTQYF.

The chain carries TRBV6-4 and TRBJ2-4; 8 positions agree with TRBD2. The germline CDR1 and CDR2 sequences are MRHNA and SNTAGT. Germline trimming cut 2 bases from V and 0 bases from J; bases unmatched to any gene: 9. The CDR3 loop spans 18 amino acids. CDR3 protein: CASSDRRGGLLAKNIQYF. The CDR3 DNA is TGTGCCAGCAGTGACAGGCGCGGGGGGCTACTAGCCAAAAACATTCAGTACTTC.

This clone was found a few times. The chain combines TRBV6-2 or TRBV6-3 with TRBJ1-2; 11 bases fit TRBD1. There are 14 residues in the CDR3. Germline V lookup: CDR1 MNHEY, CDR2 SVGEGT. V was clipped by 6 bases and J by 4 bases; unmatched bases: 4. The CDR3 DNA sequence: TGTGCCAGCAGCCGGACAGGGGGCGGCTATGGCTACACCTTC. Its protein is CASSRTGGGYGYTF.

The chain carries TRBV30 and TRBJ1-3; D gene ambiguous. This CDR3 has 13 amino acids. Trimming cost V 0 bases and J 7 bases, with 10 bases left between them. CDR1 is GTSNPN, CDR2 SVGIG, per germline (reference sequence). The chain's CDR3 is CAWSVNPGNTIYF. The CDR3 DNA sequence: TGTGCCTGGAGTGTTAATCCGGGGAACACCATATATTTT. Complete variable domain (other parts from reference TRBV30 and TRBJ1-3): SQTIHQWPATLVQPVGSPLSLECTVEGTSNPNLYWYRQAAGRGLQLLFYSVGIGQISSEVPQNLSASRPQDRQFILSSKKLLLSDSGFYLCAWSVNPGNTIYFGEGSWLTVV.

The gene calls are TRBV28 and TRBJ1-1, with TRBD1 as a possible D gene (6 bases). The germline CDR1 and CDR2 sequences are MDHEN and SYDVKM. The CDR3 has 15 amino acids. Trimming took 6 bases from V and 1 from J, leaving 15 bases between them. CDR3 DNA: TGTGCCAGCAGACCTATCCGGACAGCGAACACTGAAGCTTTCTTT. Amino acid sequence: CASRPIRTANTEAFF.

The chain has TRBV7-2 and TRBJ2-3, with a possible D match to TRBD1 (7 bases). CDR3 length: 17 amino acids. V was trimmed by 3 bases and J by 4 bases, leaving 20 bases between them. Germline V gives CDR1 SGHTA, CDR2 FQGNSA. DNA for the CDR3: TGTGCCAGCAGCTTCAGTGGTACCCAGGGGGGCGCAGATACGCAGTATTTT. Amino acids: CASSFSGTQGGADTQYF.

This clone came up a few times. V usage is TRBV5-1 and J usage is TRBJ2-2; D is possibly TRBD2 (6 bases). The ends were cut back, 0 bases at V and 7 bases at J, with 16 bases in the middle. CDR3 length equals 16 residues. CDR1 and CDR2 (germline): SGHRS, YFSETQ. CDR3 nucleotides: TGCGCCAGCAGCTTGGTTCCCGGGGGTCGGGTCGGGGAGCTGTTTTTT. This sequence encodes CASSLVPGGRVGELFF.